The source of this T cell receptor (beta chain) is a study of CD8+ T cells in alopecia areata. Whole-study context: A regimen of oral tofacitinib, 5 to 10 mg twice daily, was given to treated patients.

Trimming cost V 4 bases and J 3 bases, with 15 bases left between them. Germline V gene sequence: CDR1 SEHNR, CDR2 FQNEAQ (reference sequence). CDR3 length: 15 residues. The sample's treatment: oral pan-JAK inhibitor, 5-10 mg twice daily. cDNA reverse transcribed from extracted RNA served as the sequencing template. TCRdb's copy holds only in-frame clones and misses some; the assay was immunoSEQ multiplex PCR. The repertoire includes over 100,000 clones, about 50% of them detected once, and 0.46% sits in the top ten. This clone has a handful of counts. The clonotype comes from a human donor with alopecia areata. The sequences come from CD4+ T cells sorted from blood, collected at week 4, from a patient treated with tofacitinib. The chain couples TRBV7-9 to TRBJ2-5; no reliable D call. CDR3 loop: CASSSVPIVKETQYF. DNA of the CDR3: TGTGCCAGCAGCTCCGTACCGATAGTGAAAGAGACCCAGTACTTC.